The T cell receptor (beta chain) under discussion was sequenced for a study of early T cells in non-severe SARS-CoV-2 infection. The trim removed 3 bases at V and 4 bases at J, leaving 2 bases unmatched. This CDR3 contains 14 residues. Germline CDR1 SGHRS, CDR2 YFSETQ. In regard to this clonotype: Its antigen is not identified.

Each single cDNA molecule received a unique molecular identifier. From the 5' RACE reads, TCRdb called clonotypes with MiXCR, one entry per CDR3 protein. Among some 91,000 distinct CDR3 sequences listed, approximately 15% were seen once. Study conclusions and caveats: Private and CD4 specificities were missed by VDJdb matching, which favored anti-spike CD8 responses.

This receptor was taken from an adult who was a healthcare worker with PCR-confirmed SARS-CoV-2 infection or an uninfected control (not recorded which). Sequenced sample: whole blood. The chain has TRBV5-1 and TRBJ2-1; TRBD1 agrees at 9 bases. CDR3 sequence (DNA): TGCGCCAGCAGCTCGGGACAGGGATACAATGAGCAGTTCTTC. Translating it yields CASSSGQGYNEQFF. The entire variable domain, with the rest obtained from reference TRBV5-1 and TRBJ2-1, is as follows: KAGVTQTPRYLIKTRGQQVTLSCSPISGHRSVSWYQQTPGQGLQFLFEYFSETQRNKGNFPGRFSGRQFSNSRSEMNVSTLELGDSALYLCASSSGQGYNEQFFGPGTRLTVL.